The table lists the clone carrying this T cell receptor (beta chain) with a few counts. Its specificity is unknown. V was cut by 1 base and J by 6 bases, with 19 bases left in between. The germline CDR1 and CDR2 sequences are GTSNPN and SVGIG (reference sequence). The CDR3 totals 15 residues. This record comes from a study of T cells in Graves' hyperthyroidism and ophthalmopathy. From RNA transcripts, TCR beta CDR3 regions were amplified. Using the HTBI primer set, a first-round RT-PCR was run on the TCR CDR3. TCRdb re-analysed the multiplex PCR reads in MiXCR, keeping a single row per CDR3 protein. This table has under 300,000 distinct CDR3 sequences, less than 15% appearing once. The PBMCs were taken from 10 ml of fresh peripheral blood. Whole-study results and caveats: Most clonotypes expanded in the thyroid (above 0.001) were also present in blood.

This chain links TRBV30 with TRBJ2-7, with D possibly matching TRBD1 (6 bases). The specimen sequenced was blood. The TCR was taken from a woman aged 35 to 49 with Graves' hyperthyroidism that later progressed to Graves' ophthalmopathy. This CDR3 is CAWSGSWQGKREQYF. The CDR3 DNA sequence: TGTGCCTGGAGTGGGTCATGGCAGGGGAAGCGCGAGCAGTACTTC. Drawing the rest from reference TRBV30 and TRBJ2-7, the complete variable domain is SQTIHQWPATLVQPVGSPLSLECTVEGTSNPNLYWYRQAAGRGLQLLFYSVGIGQISSEVPQNLSASRPQDRQFILSSKKLLLSDSGFYLCAWSGSWQGKREQYFGPGTRLTVT.